This is a list of T cell receptor beta chains from one sample in a study of blood T cell repertoires in COVID-19. Sequencing used immunoSEQ multiplex PCR; TCRdb keeps in-frame clones, though not all of them. The sample contains some 490,000 clones, roughly nine tenths of which appear only once. What was sequenced was PBMCs or T cells enriched from blood (not recorded which). These receptors all stem from a woman aged 55-70 years who had recovered from COVID-19. CDR3s include the opening cysteine and the closing phenylalanine or tryptophan. Each record gives: CDR3 DNA, CDR3 protein, V gene, clone size, J gene, D gene. D genes are given only for firm matches. Size values are once, few and many counts, or a class for expanded clones, and some rows have none.

CDR3 DNA: TGCGCCAGCAGCCTAGATGGACAGGGGAACGGCTACACCTTC
CDR3 protein: CASSLDGQGNGYTF
V gene: TRBV5-1
clone size: -
J gene: TRBJ1-2
D gene: TRBD1

CDR3 DNA: TGTGCCAGCAGTGGGGGACCGGGACAGGGCATGCAAGAGACCCAGTACTTC
CDR3 protein: CASSGGPGQGMQETQYF
V gene: TRBV2
clone size: -
J gene: TRBJ2-5
D gene: TRBD1

CDR3 DNA: TGTGCCAGCAGCGAGGGCAGGGGTAGGACTGGGGCCAACGTCCTGACTTTC
CDR3 protein: CASSEGRGRTGANVLTF
V gene: TRBV9
clone size: -
J gene: TRBJ2-6
D gene: -

CDR3 DNA: TGTGCCAGCAGCCATAGAGGGGGGAACACTGAAGCTTTCTTT
CDR3 protein: CASSHRGGNTEAFF
V gene: TRBV6-5
clone size: few
J gene: TRBJ1-1
D gene: -

CDR3 DNA: TGCGCCAGCAGCGTTGGGTCCTCAGGGGTCTCTGGAAACACCATATATTTT
CDR3 protein: CASSVGSSGVSGNTIYF
V gene: TRBV5-1
clone size: -
J gene: TRBJ1-3
D gene: -

CDR3 DNA: TGTGCCAGCAGCCTACAGGGGACCCAAGAGACCCAGTACTTC
CDR3 protein: CASSLQGTQETQYF
V gene: TRBV7-2
clone size: few
J gene: TRBJ2-5
D gene: TRBD1

CDR3 DNA: TGTGCCAGTAGTCTAGGGGCTCAAATCCTTAATGAAAAACTGTTTTTT
CDR3 protein: CASSLGAQILNEKLFF
V gene: TRBV19
clone size: few
J gene: TRBJ1-4
D gene: -

CDR3 DNA: TGTGCCAGCAGCGTATGGGGCAACGATCTCACAGATACGCAGTATTTT
CDR3 protein: CASSVWGNDLTDTQYF
V gene: TRBV9
clone size: -
J gene: TRBJ2-3
D gene: -

CDR3 DNA: TGTGCCAGCAGTGAAGCCAGTCAGGATACGCAGTATTTT
CDR3 protein: CASSEASQDTQYF
V gene: TRBV2
clone size: once
J gene: TRBJ2-3
D gene: -

CDR3 DNA: TGTGCTAGTGCCCTCTCTGGGGCCAACGTCCTGACTTTC
CDR3 protein: CASALSGANVLTF
V gene: TRBV12-5
clone size: -
J gene: TRBJ2-6
D gene: -

CDR3 DNA: TGTGCCAGCTCTTTAGCCGGGGGGAACACTGAAGCTTTCTTT
CDR3 protein: CASSLAGGNTEAFF
V gene: TRBV18
clone size: -
J gene: TRBJ1-1
D gene: -

CDR3 DNA: TGTGCCAGCAGCGAAGACAGTGCGAACACCGGGGAGCTGTTTTTT
CDR3 protein: CASSEDSANTGELFF
V gene: TRBV3-1/TRBV3-2
clone size: -
J gene: TRBJ2-2
D gene: -

CDR3 DNA: TGTGCCAGCAGCTCAACGGGGGATACGCAGTATTTT
CDR3 protein: CASSSTGDTQYF
V gene: TRBV11-2
clone size: -
J gene: TRBJ2-3
D gene: -

CDR3 DNA: TGTGCCAGCAGTTACAATCGGCAGGGCTATGGCTACACCTTC
CDR3 protein: CASSYNRQGYGYTF
V gene: TRBV6-5
clone size: once
J gene: TRBJ1-2
D gene: -

CDR3 DNA: TGTGCCAGCAGCCGACAGGGGGGAGATACGCAGTATTTT
CDR3 protein: CASSRQGGDTQYF
V gene: TRBV6-5
clone size: -
J gene: TRBJ2-3
D gene: TRBD1

CDR3 DNA: TGTGCCAGCAGCCTAAACACAGGGAATCAGCCCCAGCATTTT
CDR3 protein: CASSLNTGNQPQHF
V gene: TRBV7-9
clone size: -
J gene: TRBJ1-5
D gene: -